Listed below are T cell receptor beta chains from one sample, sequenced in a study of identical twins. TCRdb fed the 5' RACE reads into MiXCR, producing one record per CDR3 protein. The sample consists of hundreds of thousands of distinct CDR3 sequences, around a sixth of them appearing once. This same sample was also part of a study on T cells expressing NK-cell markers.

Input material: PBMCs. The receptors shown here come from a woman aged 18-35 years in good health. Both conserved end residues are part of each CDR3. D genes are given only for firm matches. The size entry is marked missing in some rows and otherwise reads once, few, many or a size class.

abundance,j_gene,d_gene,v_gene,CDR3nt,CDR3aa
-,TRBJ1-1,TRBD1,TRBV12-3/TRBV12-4,TGTGCCATCAACAGGGGGGGTAACACTGAAGCTTTCTTT,CAINRGGNTEAFF
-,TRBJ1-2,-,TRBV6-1,TGTGCCAGCAGCGCCCTCTATGGCTACACCTTC,CASSALYGYTF
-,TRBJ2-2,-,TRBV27,TGTGCCAGCAGTTTATTAGGGGGGCCGAACACCGGGGAGCTGTTTTTT,CASSLLGGPNTGELFF
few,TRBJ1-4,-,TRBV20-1,TGCAGTGCCGGAATCGGGAGTGAAAAACTGTTTTTT,CSAGIGSEKLFF
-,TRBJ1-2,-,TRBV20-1,TGCAGTGCTAGTAACCGGGCCTCTAACTATGGCTACACCTTC,CSASNRASNYGYTF
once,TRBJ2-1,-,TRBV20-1,TGCAGTGCCCCTCACGGGGATCATCGGTTCTTC,CSAPHGDHRFF
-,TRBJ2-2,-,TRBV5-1,TGCGCCAGCAGCTTGGAGGGGAAGGTCGGGGAGCTGTTTTTT,CASSLEGKVGELFF
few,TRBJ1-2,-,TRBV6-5,TGTGCCAGCAGTTCCCGTGTAGAGTCCGGTAGCTACACCTTC,CASSSRVESGSYTF
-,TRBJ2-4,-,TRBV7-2,TGTGCCAGCAGCTTTATCCGGGATAAAAACATTCAGTACTTC,CASSFIRDKNIQYF
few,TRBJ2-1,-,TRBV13,TGTGCCAGCAGCCTCGAGGTGAGGGAGAGGTTTGAAAATGAGCAGTTCTTC,CASSLEVRERFENEQFF
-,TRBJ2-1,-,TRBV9,TGTGCCAGCAGCGTAGATACTCCCTCCTACAATGAGCAGTTCTTC,CASSVDTPSYNEQFF
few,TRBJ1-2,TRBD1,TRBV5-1,TGCGCCAGCAGCATAAGACAGGGAGATCTCGGCTACACCTTC,CASSIRQGDLGYTF
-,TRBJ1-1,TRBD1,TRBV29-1,TGCAGCGGAGACAGGGGGCCACGGACTGAAGCTTTCTTT,CSGDRGPRTEAFF
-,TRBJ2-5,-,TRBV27,TGTGCCAGCAAACATATTGACCGAGGGGTTCAAGAGACCCAGTACTTC,CASKHIDRGVQETQYF
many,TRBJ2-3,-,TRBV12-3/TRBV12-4,TGTGCCAGCAGTTTAATCTGGGCAGATACGCAGTATTTT,CASSLIWADTQYF
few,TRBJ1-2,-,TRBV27,TGTGCCAGCAGTTTTGGGGGAGGAGGCTACACCTTC,CASSFGGGGYTF
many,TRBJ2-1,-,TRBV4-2,TGTGCCAGCAGCCAGCCCATCTTCAATCAAGGGTACGATGAGCAGTTCTTC,CASSQPIFNQGYDEQFF
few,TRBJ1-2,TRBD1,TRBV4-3,TGCGCCAGCAGCCAAGGTGAAGGGGGCAACTATGGCTACACCTTC,CASSQGEGGNYGYTF
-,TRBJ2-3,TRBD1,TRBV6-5,TGTGCCAGCAGTAACTTGGGACAGGGATTCTACACGCAGTATTTT,CASSNLGQGFYTQYF
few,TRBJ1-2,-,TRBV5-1,TGCGCCAGCAGCCAAAACTTCCCGAACTATGGCTACACCTTC,CASSQNFPNYGYTF
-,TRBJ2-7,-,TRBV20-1,TGCAGTACCCGTCGCGGGGACGAGCAGTACTTC,CSTRRGDEQYF
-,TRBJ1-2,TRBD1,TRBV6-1,TGTGCCAGCAGCCCGGGACAGGGGACTGGCTACACCTTC,CASSPGQGTGYTF
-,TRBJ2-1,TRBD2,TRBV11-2,TGTGCCAGCAGCTTAGTTAGCGGGAGGGCTAATGAGCAGTTCTTC,CASSLVSGRANEQFF